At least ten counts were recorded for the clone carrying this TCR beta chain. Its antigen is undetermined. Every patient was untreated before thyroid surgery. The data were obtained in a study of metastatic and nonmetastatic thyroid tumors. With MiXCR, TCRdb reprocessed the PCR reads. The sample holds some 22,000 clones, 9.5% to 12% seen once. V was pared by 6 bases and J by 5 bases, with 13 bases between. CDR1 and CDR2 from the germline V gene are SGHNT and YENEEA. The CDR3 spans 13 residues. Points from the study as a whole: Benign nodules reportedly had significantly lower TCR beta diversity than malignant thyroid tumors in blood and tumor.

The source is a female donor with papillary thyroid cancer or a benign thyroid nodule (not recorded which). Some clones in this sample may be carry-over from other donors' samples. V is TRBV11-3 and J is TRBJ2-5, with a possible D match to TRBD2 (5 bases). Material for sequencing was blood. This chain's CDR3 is CASRSGPGETQYF. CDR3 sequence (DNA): TGTGCCAGCAGGAGCGGACCGGGTGAGACCCAGTACTTC.